Listed below are T cell receptor beta chains from one sample, sequenced in a study of cytomegalovirus exposure and HLA in healthy donors. Produced via immunoSEQ multiplex PCR; TCRdb's table is partial and in-frame only. The repertoire has under 95,000 clones, roughly 95% of them found once; the top ten carry roughly 3.4%. The sequenced sample was PBMCs. The receptors were sampled from a woman aged 18-29 years in good health and CMV-seropositive. CDR3s include the opening cysteine and the closing phenylalanine or tryptophan. A D gene is named only where the DNA matches it firmly. Some rows have no size entry. The others give once, few or many, or a class for an expanded clone.

d_call	v_call	clone_size	j_call	cdr3_length	cdr3_nt	cdr3_aa
NA	TRBV6-6	NA	TRBJ1-6	13	TGTGCCAGCAGTTCCCAGGGTGGATCACCCCTCCACTTT	CASSSQGGSPLHF
TRBD1	TRBV4-2	NA	TRBJ1-1	16	TGTGCCAGCAGCCAGGGACAGGGGCAGGTGGGCACTGAAGCTTTCTTT	CASSQGQGQVGTEAFF
NA	TRBV15	NA	TRBJ1-1	12	TGTGCCACCAGCACCGGACAGCACAAAGCTTTCTTT	CATSTGQHKAFF
NA	TRBV7-3	NA	TRBJ2-6	15	TGTGCCAGCAGCTTACAGGGGACTGGGGCCAACGTCCTGACTTTC	CASSLQGTGANVLTF
NA	TRBV15	NA	TRBJ1-3	14	TGTGCCACCAGCAGAGATAGGGGGGGAAACACCATATATTTT	CATSRDRGGNTIYF
TRBD1	TRBV7-2	NA	TRBJ1-5	16	TGTGCCAGCAGGGAAACCTCAGGGGGTGAGGGTCAGCCCCAGCATTTT	CASRETSGGEGQPQHF
NA	TRBV9	NA	TRBJ1-1	13	TGTGCCAGCAGCGTAGGTGTGGCCACTGAAGCTTTCTTT	CASSVGVATEAFF
NA	TRBV2	NA	TRBJ1-1	11	TGTGCCAGCTGCGGGAACACTGAAGCTTTCTTT	CASCGNTEAFF
NA	TRBV18	once	TRBJ2-5	14	TGTGCCAGCTCAATAGGACAGACCCAAGAGACCCAGTACTTC	CASSIGQTQETQYF
NA	TRBV4-1	NA	TRBJ1-2	14	TGCGCCAGCAGCCCAGGGATTCCGGACTATGGCTACACCTTC	CASSPGIPDYGYTF
TRBD1	TRBV6-1	NA	TRBJ2-5	17	TGTGCCAGCAGTGAAAATCTGTACAGGGGTTTCCAAGAGACCCAGTACTTC	CASSENLYRGFQETQYF
NA	TRBV19	NA	TRBJ2-7	15	TGTGCCAGTAGTAAGTCTGGACCGGGAAGCTACGAGCAGTACTTC	CASSKSGPGSYEQYF
NA	TRBV29-1	NA	TRBJ2-3	13	TGCAGCGGTACAGAGGGGGGCACAGATACGCAGTATTTT	CSGTEGGTDTQYF
TRBD1	TRBV7-2	NA	TRBJ2-1	12	TGTGCCAGCGCTAGACAGGGAAATGAGCAGTTCTTC	CASARQGNEQFF
TRBD1	TRBV5-1	NA	TRBJ2-1	15	TGCGCCAGCAGCTTAGTACAGGGGTTGTTCAATGAGCAGTTCTTC	CASSLVQGLFNEQFF
NA	TRBV2	NA	TRBJ2-7	17	TGTGCCAGCAGTGAAGCGCTTGGGGGGTCCACCAGCTACGAGCAGTACTTC	CASSEALGGSTSYEQYF
NA	TRBV28	NA	TRBJ1-5	14	TGTGCCAGCATCTTGTCAGTTGGCAATCAGCCCCAGCATTTT	CASILSVGNQPQHF
TRBD1	TRBV18	NA	TRBJ2-7	13	TGTGCCAGCTCAACGGACAGGGACTACGAGCAGTACTTC	CASSTDRDYEQYF
NA	TRBV5-4	NA	TRBJ2-1	14	TGTGCCAGCAGCTTGTGGACAGCTTACAATGAGCAGTTCTTC	CASSLWTAYNEQFF
NA	TRBV11-3	NA	TRBJ2-3	13	TGTGCCAGCAGCGGGGGCACAATAGATACGCAGTATTTT	CASSGGTIDTQYF
NA	TRBV11-2	NA	TRBJ2-5	17	TGTGCCAGCAGCTTAAGACCGGCAGGGTTGTTGGAAGAGACCCAGTACTTC	CASSLRPAGLLEETQYF
TRBD1	TRBV27	NA	TRBJ1-2	15	TGTGCCAGCAGTTTATCGAATACAGGGGGATATGGCTACACCTTC	CASSLSNTGGYGYTF
NA	TRBV11-2	NA	TRBJ2-5	13	TGTGCCTGCAAGGCTAGCCCCATCGAGACCCAGTACTTC	CACKASPIETQYF
TRBD1	TRBV4-3	once	TRBJ1-4	15	TGCGCCAGCAGCCAAGGACAGGGTTCGGGGGAAAAACTGTTTTTT	CASSQGQGSGEKLFF
NA	TRBV5-4	NA	TRBJ2-3	16	TGTGCCAGCAGCCAAGGACTACCCAACCTGGGGGATACGCAGTATTTT	CASSQGLPNLGDTQYF
NA	TRBV9	NA	TRBJ2-7	15	TGTGCCAGCAGCGTAGGGGGGCTGAACTCCTACGAGCAGTACTTC	CASSVGGLNSYEQYF
TRBD2	TRBV7-2	NA	TRBJ2-1	16	TGTGCCAGCAGCTACCCCCGCGGGAGCTCCTACAATGAGCAGTTCTTC	CASSYPRGSSYNEQFF
NA	TRBV7-3	NA	TRBJ1-1	16	TGTGCCAGCAGCTTAATGACGGGGGGAGGGAACACTGAAGCTTTCTTT	CASSLMTGGGNTEAFF
NA	TRBV9	NA	TRBJ1-1	16	TGTGCCAGCAGCGGCGGCACATTAGGGGTGAACACTGAAGCTTTCTTT	CASSGGTLGVNTEAFF
NA	TRBV19	NA	TRBJ1-2	14	TGTGCCAGTAGACCTCCGGACTATCTTTATGGCTACACCTTC	CASRPPDYLYGYTF
TRBD1	TRBV6-5	NA	TRBJ2-1	14	TGTGCCAGCAGCCTACAGGGGAACTACAATGAGCAGTTCTTC	CASSLQGNYNEQFF
NA	TRBV11-3	NA	TRBJ1-1	14	TGTGCCAGCAGCTTCGACACGACGAACACTGAAGCTTTCTTT	CASSFDTTNTEAFF
NA	TRBV27	NA	TRBJ1-3	16	TGTGCCAGCAGTTTCTTTACGGGGTTCTCTGGAAACACCATATATTTT	CASSFFTGFSGNTIYF
NA	TRBV5-4	NA	TRBJ1-2	14	TGTGCCAGCAGCTTGGCAGTTCTTAACTATGGCTACACCTTC	CASSLAVLNYGYTF
TRBD2	TRBV7-6	once	TRBJ2-7	16	TGTGCCAGCAGCCCCCAACTAGCGGGGAGGGCCTACGAGCAGTACTTC	CASSPQLAGRAYEQYF
NA	TRBV5-4	NA	TRBJ2-1	15	TGTGCCAGCAGCTTTAACCCCGGGAGTGGCAATGAGCAGTTCTTC	CASSFNPGSGNEQFF
TRBD2	TRBV11-3	NA	TRBJ2-1	17	TGTGCCAGCAGCTTAGATGGGATAGCGGGAGGGCCGGATGAGCAGTTCTTC	CASSLDGIAGGPDEQFF
NA	TRBV9	once	TRBJ1-3	17	TGTGCCAGCAGCGTAGAAGGGGCCAGATCCTCTGGAAACACCATATATTTT	CASSVEGARSSGNTIYF
NA	TRBV29-1	NA	TRBJ1-1	13	TGCAGCGTTGTGGTGGGAGGGAACACTGAAGCTTTCTTT	CSVVVGGNTEAFF
TRBD1	TRBV5-1	NA	TRBJ1-1	14	TGCGCCAGCAGCTTGGGACAGGGGAGAACTGAAGCTTTCTTT	CASSLGQGRTEAFF
TRBD1	TRBV6-1	NA	TRBJ1-4	13	TGTGCCAGCACGGGACAGGAGAATGAAAAACTGTTTTTT	CASTGQENEKLFF
TRBD2	TRBV5-1	few	TRBJ2-5	15	TGCGCCAGCAGCTTATCTAGCGGGGGAGGGGAGACCCAGTACTTC	CASSLSSGGGETQYF
TRBD1	TRBV7-9	NA	TRBJ1-5	15	TGTGCCAGCAGCTTACAAGGGGGCTCCAATCAGCCCCAGCATTTT	CASSLQGGSNQPQHF
NA	TRBV25-1	NA	TRBJ1-2	13	TGTGCCAGCAGTGAATTCACAAGTTATGGCTACACCTTC	CASSEFTSYGYTF
TRBD2	TRBV7-2	NA	TRBJ2-7	13	TGTGCCAGCAGCACCCGGACTAGCGGGACGCAGTACTTC	CASSTRTSGTQYF